The subject of this entry is one TCR beta chain. Its antigen is unidentified. This entry is derived from a study of blood T cells in healthy people across ages. General study points: Older individuals had lower TCR beta diversity per million T cells (the decline was roughly linear).

The CDR3 is made up of 14 amino acids. Germline loops: CDR1 DFQATT, CDR2 SNEGSKA (reference sequence). The use of a sample-barcoded 5' primer and a J-beta primer mix characterized a second PCR of roughly 6 to 11 cycles. TCRdb called the 5' RACE reads again in MiXCR, with one record for every CDR3 protein. There are roughly 800,000 distinct CDR3 sequences in the sample; less than 70% occur only once, and roughly two fifths lies in the top ten. The sequence came from a man older than 75 in good health. The sequenced material came from blood. V and J are TRBV20-1 and TRBJ2-4, with TRBD1 identical over 7 bases. The end of the DNA fits TRBJ2-7 better, so the J call may be wrong. The CDR3 reads CSARGETGLNEQYF. The DNA for the CDR3 is TGCAGTGCTAGAGGGGAGACAGGGTTGAACGAGCAGTACTTC.